Reported below is one T cell receptor (beta chain). Its cognate antigen is unknown. Germline assignment: CDR1 MDHEN and CDR2 SYDVKM. Trimming took 3 bases from V and 5 from J, leaving 17 bases between them. CDR3 length: 16 amino acids. During colonoscopy, one to two rectal pinch biopsies were collected. Measured with immunoSEQ multiplex PCR; TCRdb has only the in-frame clones, and not every one. The data contain fewer than 12,000 clones, about four fifths of them singletons. The data derive from a study of pediatric ulcerative colitis. Study observations and caveats: Rectal repertoires separated controls, mild-moderate and acute severe colitis.

The chain links TRBV28 to TRBJ1-5, with a possible D match to TRBD1 (6 bases). The source is a girl under 18 who was a control in a study of pediatric ulcerative colitis. Input material: gut tissue. The CDR3 spells CASSFPGQTRHQPQHF. CDR3 sequence (DNA): TGTGCCAGCAGTTTCCCCGGACAGACCCGCCATCAGCCCCAGCATTTT.